The present TCR beta chain was sequenced within a study of T cell responses to AZD1222 COVID-19 vaccine. Study observations and caveats: Clonal diversity may have been underestimated in mostly white British donors. Breadth and depth of Spike-specific TCRs rose after two AZD1222 doses.

Germline V gives CDR1 SGHKS, CDR2 YYEKEE (reference sequence). V shed 3 bases and J 7 bases; nucleotides not matched to a gene: 7. The CDR3 covers 15 residues. To note about this clone: Its antigen is not identified.

Only in-frame clones appear in the TCRdb table, and some are missing; sequencing was by immunoSEQ multiplex PCR. The top ten hold 14% of the sample, which has 95,000 to 100,000 clones, about 81% seen once. The J gene is TRBJ1-4, the V gene TRBV5-5; 9 bases map to TRBD1. This material consisted of peripheral blood, taken 28 days after the second AZD1222 dose. This sequence originates from an adult who received the AZD1222 COVID-19 vaccine. Written as DNA, the CDR3 is TGTGCCAGCAGCTGGGAGGGGACAGGGCGTGAAAAACTGTTTTTT. Amino acid sequence: CASSWEGTGREKLFF.